These 30 T cell receptor beta chains originate from one sample sequenced in a study of shared clonotypes between healthy human individuals (dated by TCRdb to the early 2020s). The library relied on the immunoSEQ multiplex PCR assay. The table comes from immuneACCESS by way of TCRdb, which keeps in-frame sequences with V and J called. Part of the clones is missing from these tables; in studies checked, under half for an unresolved V gene and the rest for unknown reasons. The sample profile shows over a million clones; about 75% of them were found once. Clones ranked in the top ten supply about 1.5% of the sample. The sequencing sample was made of memory CD4+ T cells sorted from blood. The cell subset or site label corresponds to: CD45RA-negative fraction. The receptors were gathered from a man aged 18-30 years in good health.

This clone has a handful of counts. The gene calls are TRBV19 and TRBJ2-6; 7 positions agree with TRBD1. Trimming at V came to 5 bases and at J to 2 bases, leaving 3 bases not matched to a gene. From germline, CDR1 is LNHDA and CDR2 SQIVND (reference sequence). This CDR3 comprises 15 residues. CDR3 nucleotide sequence: TGTGCCAGTAGTTCGCAGGGGGCTGGGGCCAACGTCCTGACTTTC. Amino acids: CASSSQGAGANVLTF.

Concerning this clone: A read error may be the cause here, since a much bigger clone is one base away. The V and J genes are TRBV29-1 and TRBJ2-7; 8 nucleotides match TRBD2. The CDR3 is 11 amino acids. Germline V gives CDR1 SQVTM, CDR2 ANQGSEA. DNA of the CDR3: TGCAACGTTGTACGGGGGGGCGAGCAGTACTTC. Translated: CNVVRGGEQYF.

This chain uses TRBV4-3 with TRBJ2-2, with 16 bases matching TRBD2. The V gene end was trimmed by 2 bases and the J gene end by 5 bases; junction bases not matched to a gene: 11. CDR1 and CDR2 (germline): LGHNA, YSLEER. This CDR3 is 20 amino acids long. CDR3: CASSQPGTSGRASNTGELFF. The CDR3 region has the DNA TGCGCCAGCAGCCAACCCGGGACTAGCGGGAGGGCCAGTAATACCGGGGAGCTGTTTTTT.

This clone was counted once. J is TRBJ1-5 and V is TRBV5-4, with D unclear. The germline V gene has CDR1 SGHNT and CDR2 YYREEE (reference sequence). CDR3 size: 13 residues. With 2 bases removed from V and 4 bases from J, the gap between germline ends came to 7 bases. The CDR3 here is CASSFDVNQPQHF. CDR3 in DNA: TGTGCCAGCAGCTTCGACGTAAATCAGCCCCAGCATTTT.

This clone came up a few times. This chain connects TRBV7-2 to TRBJ2-3; 12 bases align to TRBD2. Per germline, CDR1 SGHTA and CDR2 FQGNSA. The CDR3 runs 16 residues. V gave up 5 bases and J gave up 4 bases; unmatched junction bases: 7. CDR3 loop: CASSLRTSGISDTQYF. CDR3 DNA sequence: TGTGCCAGCAGCCTCCGGACTAGCGGGATTTCAGATACGCAGTATTTT.

In its sample, this clone was seen once. The gene calls are TRBV30 and TRBJ1-5; D unclear. CDR1 and CDR2 from the germline V gene are GTSNPN and SVGIG (reference sequence). Trimming took off 1 base at V and 4 bases at J, with 11 bases between the two ends. The CDR3 covers 14 residues. The CDR3, as DNA: TGTGCCTGGAGTGACTCGGAGCTAAATCAGCCCCAGCATTTT. This encodes CAWSDSELNQPQHF.

This rearrangement joins TRBV11-2 to TRBJ1-5; a weak D match, TRBD1 (6 bases). There are 15 residues in the CDR3. Trimming shortened V by 8 bases and J by 7 bases, and 21 bases separated the two germline ends. Germline CDR1 reads SGHAT; CDR2 reads FQNNGV. The CDR3 DNA reads as TGTGCCAGCTCCCCCATGACGGGGGCGAAGCAGCCCCAGCATTTT. It translates to CASSPMTGAKQPQHF.

The chain uses TRBV30 and TRBJ1-6; 8 bases align to TRBD1. The CDR3 extends over 15 amino acids. CDR1 and CDR2 from the germline V gene are GTSNPN and SVGIG (reference sequence). J lost 14 bases, V lost 0 bases, and 12 bases had no gene match. The CDR3 coding sequence is TGTGCCTGGAGTGTATTGACAGGGGTACTTACAGCCCTCCACTTT. Its protein product is CAWSVLTGVLTALHF.

The chain is built from TRBV7-9 and TRBJ2-2; the D is unclear. Per the germline V gene, CDR1 is SEHNR and CDR2 is FQNEAQ (reference sequence). The CDR3 loop spans 14 amino acids. With 2 bases removed from V and 3 bases from J, the gap between germline ends came to 7 bases. As DNA, the CDR3 is TGTGCCAGCAGCTTACTACGGGACACCGGGGAGCTGTTTTTT. It is translated as CASSLLRDTGELFF.

The V gene is TRBV5-1, the J gene TRBJ2-1; tentatively, D is TRBD1 (6 bases). The CDR3 runs 14 residues. Trimming removed 0 bases from V and 4 bases from J, with 8 bases in between. Germline CDR1 is SGHRS and CDR2 is YFSETQ. CDR3 nucleotides: TGCGCCAGCAGCTTGGACGGACAGTACAATGAGCAGTTCTTC. Translating it yields CASSLDGQYNEQFF.

The DNA of the CDR3 is TGCGCCAGCAGCTTGGGAACAGGTTTGCCCTATGGCTACACCTTC. As protein: CASSLGTGLPYGYTF. The gene calls are TRBV5-1 and TRBJ1-2; a possible D gene is TRBD1 (5 bases). Per the germline V gene, CDR1 is SGHRS and CDR2 is YFSETQ. The ends were cut back, 0 bases at V and 4 bases at J, with 13 bases in the middle. The CDR3 contains 15 residues.

This chain uses TRBV11-3 with TRBJ2-4; no definite D call. Trimming cost V 1 base and J 3 bases, with 10 bases left between them. Germline-derived CDR1 and CDR2 are SGHNT and YENEEA. This CDR3 is built from 15 residues. DNA for the CDR3: TGTGCCAGCAGCTTAGGGACGGAACACAAAAACATTCAGTACTTC. Residues: CASSLGTEHKNIQYF.

The CDR3 bases are TGTGCCAGCAGTTACACAGGGGGAGATGGCTACACCTTC. This encodes CASSYTGGDGYTF. The chain links TRBV6-6 to TRBJ1-2; 8 bases align to TRBD1. Germline-derived CDR1 and CDR2 are MNHNY and SVGAGI (reference sequence). The J segment lost 6 bases and the V segment lost 2 bases, leaving 2 bases of the junction unmatched. This CDR3 comprises 13 residues.

DNA for the CDR3: TGTGCTAGTGGGCTTTCCCAGAGGGACAGCTACGAGCAGTACTTC. It yields the protein CASGLSQRDSYEQYF. The V call is TRBV12-5, the J call TRBJ2-7, with 7 bases aligning to TRBD1. Trimming at V came to 6 bases and at J to 3 bases, leaving 11 bases not matched to a gene. This CDR3 has 15 residues. Germline CDR1 is LGHNT and CDR2 is FRNRAP.

The sample holds one count of this clone. The germline gene is not matched at one end of the junction; a read error may be the cause. The rearrangement joins TRBV27 to TRBJ2-7, with D possibly TRBD1 on 5 matching bases. Germline lookup yields CDR1 MNHEY and CDR2 SMNVEV (reference sequence). The CDR3 is 8 residues long. CDR3 in amino acids: CASGWTSF. The CDR3 nucleotides read TGTGCCAGCGGCTGGACAAGCTTC.

This clone was seen repeatedly, ten times or more. This sequence joins TRBV29-1 and TRBJ2-5; 8 bases fit TRBD2. Trimming removed 2 bases from V and 3 bases from J; junction bases left unmatched: 11. The CDR3 is 16 amino acids. Looked up from germline, CDR1 is SQVTM and CDR2 is ANQGSEA. The CDR3 DNA reads as TGCAGCGTTGAAAGTTTTGGAACTAGCGGAAAAGAGACCCAGTACTTC. Amino acids: CSVESFGTSGKETQYF. Full variable domain (rest looked up from reference TRBV29-1 and TRBJ2-5): SAVISQKPSRDICQRGTSLTIQCQVDSQVTMMFWYRQQPGQSLTLIATANQGSEATYESGFVIDKFPISRPNLTFSTLTVSNMSPEDSSIYLCSVESFGTSGKETQYFGPGTRLLVL.

The chain employs TRBV7-2 and TRBJ2-3; TRBD2 is a possible D gene (6 bases). The CDR3 extends over 16 amino acids. Germline CDR1 SGHTA, CDR2 FQGNSA. V was pared by 5 bases and J by 2 bases, with 17 bases between. CDR3 protein: CASSQGEVGPTDTQYF. DNA for the CDR3: TGTGCCAGCAGCCAAGGGGAGGTGGGTCCCACAGATACGCAGTATTTT.

The chain combines TRBV29-1 with TRBJ1-2, with D perhaps TRBD1 (5 bases). V was clipped by 2 bases and J by 4 bases, with 11 bases between them. The CDR3 has 13 amino acids. Germline V gives CDR1 SQVTM, CDR2 ANQGSEA. CDR3 nucleotides: TGCAGCGTTGAAAGGGGCCGGGGCTATGGCTACACCTTC. This sequence encodes CSVERGRGYGYTF.

With respect to this clone: The same CDR3 arises from other DNA sequences in this sample as well. The chain is built from TRBV7-9 and TRBJ2-3; D is tentatively TRBD1 or TRBD2 (5 bases each). CDR3 length: 13 amino acids. The V gene lost 0 bases and the J gene lost 6 bases, with 7 bases spanning the gap. Germline V gene lookup returns CDR1 SEHNR and CDR2 FQNEAQ (reference sequence). CDR3 nucleotides: TGTGCCAGCAGCTTAGCCGGGGCGGATACGCAGTATTTT. Translated: CASSLAGADTQYF.

The chain joins TRBV6-5 to TRBJ1-5; D is possibly TRBD1 (6 bases). This CDR3 comprises 14 residues. The germline gives CDR1 MNHEY, CDR2 SVGAGI. Trimming left V 6 bases short and J 1 base short, with 10 bases between. The CDR3 DNA reads TGTGCCAGCAGGGGGACATCCAGCAATCAGCCCCAGCATTTT. This encodes CASRGTSSNQPQHF.

In this sample, this clone turned up a few times. The chain employs TRBV27 and TRBJ2-2; the D call may be TRBD1 or TRBD2 (5 bases each). The germline V and J ends were trimmed by 3 bases and 6 bases, with 17 bases remaining between them. The germline gives CDR1 MNHEY, CDR2 SMNVEV (reference sequence). CDR3 length equals 16 residues. The CDR3 bases are TGTGCCAGCAGTTTCTCAGGGCCCCGGGACCCCGGGGAGCTGTTTTTT. This encodes CASSFSGPRDPGELFF.

J is TRBJ2-5 and V is TRBV15; 10 positions agree with TRBD1. With 4 bases clipped from V and 4 bases from J, the junction kept 6 bases outside the gene matches. Per the germline V gene, CDR1 is LNHNV and CDR2 is YYDKDF (reference sequence). CDR3 length: 15 residues. Written as DNA, the CDR3 is TGTGCCACCAGCACCGGGACAGGGGCTGGAGAGACCCAGTACTTC. Its translation: CATSTGTGAGETQYF.

J is TRBJ2-1 and V is TRBV19; D tentatively fits TRBD1 or TRBD2 (5 bases each). Germline CDR1 LNHDA, CDR2 SQIVND (reference sequence). Trimming pared 7 bases from V and 8 bases from J, leaving 27 bases between. The CDR3 spans 17 residues. The CDR3 here is CASKAQGSPPLGYEQFF. The CDR3, as DNA: TGTGCCAGTAAAGCCCAGGGAAGCCCACCACTAGGGTATGAGCAGTTCTTC.

The genes are TRBV10-2 and TRBJ2-7, with D maybe TRBD1 (5 bases). The length of the CDR3 is 13 residues. V lost 7 bases and J lost 1, with 11 bases in between. The germline gives CDR1 WSHSY, CDR2 SAAADI. CDR3 region: CASNPGSSYEQYF. The CDR3 nucleotides read TGCGCCAGCAACCCAGGGTCATCCTACGAGCAGTACTTC.

V and J are TRBV7-2 and TRBJ1-5, with TRBD1 matching over 8 bases. Germline loops: CDR1 SGHTA, CDR2 FQGNSA. The CDR3 extends over 17 amino acids. Losses at the gene ends were 4 bases for V and 2 bases for J; bases not matched to a gene: 10. The CDR3 sequence: CASSSPGGGLGNQPQHF. The CDR3 region has the DNA TGTGCCAGCAGCTCCCCAGGGGGCGGATTAGGCAATCAGCCCCAGCATTTT.

The chain combines TRBV6-5 with TRBJ1-4; D is undetermined. The germline gives CDR1 MNHEY, CDR2 SVGAGI. This CDR3 contains 14 residues. Trimming cost V 4 bases and J 7 bases, with 13 bases left between them. The CDR3 reads CASSLGGLGEKLFF. The CDR3 DNA follows: TGTGCCAGCAGTTTGGGTGGGCTTGGTGAAAAACTGTTTTTT.

A note on this clone: Germline and junction disagree at one end, which may indicate a read error. The chain is built from TRBV7-7 and TRBJ2-1; weak D call: TRBD2 (6 bases). The CDR3 totals 13 residues. CDR1 and CDR2 (germline): SSHAT, FNYEAQ (reference sequence). CDR3 nucleotide sequence: TGTGCTAGCAGCTTAGGGACTTACAATGAGCAGTTCTTC. It is translated as CASSLGTYNEQFF. The full variable domain, with the rest looked up from reference TRBV7-7 and TRBJ2-1, is GAGVSQSPRYKVTKRGQDVTLRCDPISSHATLYWYQQALGQGPEFLTYFNYEAQPDKSGLPSDRFSAERPEGSISTLTIQRTEQRDSAMYRCASSLGTYNEQFFGPGTRLTVL.

This clone came up once. This sequence joins TRBV5-6 and TRBJ1-4; TRBD1 might be the D (6 bases). The germline V and J ends were trimmed by 5 bases and 1 base, with 12 bases remaining between them. The CDR3 extends over 15 amino acids. Germline lookup yields CDR1 SGHDT and CDR2 YYEEEE. The CDR3 sequence is CASRRSGETNEKLFF. The CDR3 coding sequence is TGTGCCAGCAGGCGTTCAGGGGAAACTAATGAAAAACTGTTTTTT. The variable domain in full, with the rest retrieved from reference TRBV5-6 and TRBJ1-4, is DAGVTQSPTHLIKTRGQQVTLRCSPKSGHDTVSWYQQALGQGPQFIFQYYEEEERQRGNFPDRFSGHQFPNYSSELNVNALLLGDSALYLCASRRSGETNEKLFFGSGTQLSVL.

V is TRBV5-1 and J is TRBJ1-3; D is undetermined. V shed 7 bases and J shed 6 bases, with 11 bases lying between them. CDR3 size: 12 residues. Per the germline V gene, CDR1 is SGHRS and CDR2 is YFSETQ. The CDR3 here is CASAADQNTIYF. In DNA form, the CDR3 reads TGCGCCAGCGCGGCAGACCAAAACACCATATATTTT.

This clone was detected only a few times. V and J are TRBV30 and TRBJ1-2; D remains unclear. V shed 0 bases and J shed 7 bases, with 9 bases lying between them. Germline V gene data show CDR1 as GTSNPN and CDR2 as SVGIG (reference sequence). CDR3 length: 12 residues. CDR3 amino acids: CAWSVGILGYTF. The CDR3 DNA reads TGTGCCTGGAGTGTCGGAATTCTTGGCTACACCTTC. The whole variable domain, remainder taken from reference TRBV30 and TRBJ1-2, is SQTIHQWPATLVQPVGSPLSLECTVEGTSNPNLYWYRQAAGRGLQLLFYSVGIGQISSEVPQNLSASRPQDRQFILSSKKLLLSDSGFYLCAWSVGILGYTFGSGTRLTVV.